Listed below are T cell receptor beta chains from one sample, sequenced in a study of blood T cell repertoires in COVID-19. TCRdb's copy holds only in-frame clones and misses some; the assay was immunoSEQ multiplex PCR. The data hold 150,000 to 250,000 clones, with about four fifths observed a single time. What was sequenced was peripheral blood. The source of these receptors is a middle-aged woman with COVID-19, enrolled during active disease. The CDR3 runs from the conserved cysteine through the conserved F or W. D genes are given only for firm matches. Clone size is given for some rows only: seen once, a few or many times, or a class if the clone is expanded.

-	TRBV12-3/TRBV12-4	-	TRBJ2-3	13	TGTGCCAGCAGGACAGTGGGCACAGATACGCAGTATTTT	CASRTVGTDTQYF
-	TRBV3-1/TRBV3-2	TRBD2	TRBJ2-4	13	TGTGCCAGCGCCGGACTAGCGGCGGACATTCAGTACTTC	CASAGLAADIQYF
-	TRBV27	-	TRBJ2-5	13	TGTGCCAGCAGCCGCAGGGTTCAAGAGACCCAGTACTTC	CASSRRVQETQYF
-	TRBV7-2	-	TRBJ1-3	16	TGTGCCAGCAGCTCTCCACAGATCGTCTCTGGAAACACCATATATTTT	CASSSPQIVSGNTIYF
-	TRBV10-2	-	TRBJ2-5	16	TGCGCCAGCAGTCCTCCCCGAGGGCTAAACGGAGAGACCCAGTACTTC	CASSPPRGLNGETQYF
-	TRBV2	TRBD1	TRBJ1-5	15	TGTGCCAGCAGTCCGGACAGGGGCGGCGATCAGCCCCAGCATTTT	CASSPDRGGDQPQHF
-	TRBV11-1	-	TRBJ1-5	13	TGTGCCAGCGGCGGGGACCGGGATCAGCCCCAGCATTTT	CASGGDRDQPQHF
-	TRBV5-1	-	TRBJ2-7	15	TGCGCCAGCAGCCTCCTGGGGGGACAGCACTACGAGCAGTACTTC	CASSLLGGQHYEQYF
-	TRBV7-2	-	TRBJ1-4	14	TGTGCCAGCAGCCTCGACAGCCTAAATGAAAAACTGTTTTTT	CASSLDSLNEKLFF
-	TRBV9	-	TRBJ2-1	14	TGTGCCAGCAGCCGAGGGGGGGCCGAGTTAAAGCAGTTCTTC	CASSRGGAELKQFF
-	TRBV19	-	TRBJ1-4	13	TGTGCCAGTAGCAATCAGGAAAATGAAAAACTGTTTTTT	CASSNQENEKLFF
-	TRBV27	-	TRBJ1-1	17	TGTGCCAGCAGTCGCCCCGGGGGGAGAAAGGGGAACACTGAAGCTTTCTTT	CASSRPGGRKGNTEAFF
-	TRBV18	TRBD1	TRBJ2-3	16	TGTGCCAGCTCATCAACAGGGGCTTTAGTGGAAGATACGCAGTATTTT	CASSSTGALVEDTQYF
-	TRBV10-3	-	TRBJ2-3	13	TGTGCCATCAGTGACGGGGGCACAGATACGCAGTATTTT	CAISDGGTDTQYF
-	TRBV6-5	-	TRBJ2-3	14	TGTGCCAGCCTGCGGCAAGACTACACAGATACGCAGTATTTT	CASLRQDYTDTQYF
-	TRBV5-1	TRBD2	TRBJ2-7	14	TGCGCCAGCAGCTTCGGACTAGCGGGTTACGAGCAGTACTTC	CASSFGLAGYEQYF
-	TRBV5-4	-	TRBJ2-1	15	TGTGCCAGCAGCTTGGCGGAGACCCTTAACAATGAGCAGTTCTTC	CASSLAETLNNEQFF
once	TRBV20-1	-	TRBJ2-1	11	TGCAGTGCTAAGGGGTACAATGAGCAGTTCTTC	CSAKGYNEQFF
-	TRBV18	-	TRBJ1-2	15	TGTGCCAGCTCACAAGAAGCGGGTGTAGGAGATGGCTACACCTTC	CASSQEAGVGDGYTF
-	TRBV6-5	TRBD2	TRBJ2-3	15	TGTGCCAGCAGTACCCGACTAGCGGGATCAGATACGCAGTATTTT	CASSTRLAGSDTQYF
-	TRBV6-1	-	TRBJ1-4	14	TGTGCCAGCGGAACGGACCGGCGGGATGAAAAACTGTTTTTT	CASGTDRRDEKLFF
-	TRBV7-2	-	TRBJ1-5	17	TGTGCCAGCAGCTACCGGTCAGGCGCAGCTAGCAATCAGCCCCAGCATTTT	CASSYRSGAASNQPQHF
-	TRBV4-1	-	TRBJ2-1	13	TGCGCCAGCAGCCAGGGCAGCTACAATGAGCAGTTCTTC	CASSQGSYNEQFF
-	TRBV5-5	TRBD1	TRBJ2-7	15	TGTGCCAGCAGCTATCTTCCCGGACAGGGCTACGAGCAGTACTTC	CASSYLPGQGYEQYF
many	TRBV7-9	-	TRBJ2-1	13	TGTGCCAGCAGCCTCGGGAGTCCCAATGAGCAGTTCTTC	CASSLGSPNEQFF
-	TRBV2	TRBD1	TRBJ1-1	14	TGTGCCAGAGTCCGGGACAGGGTGGCCACTGAAGCTTTCTTT	CARVRDRVATEAFF
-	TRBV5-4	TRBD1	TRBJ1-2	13	TGTGCCAGCAGCTTGGACAGGGGATATGGCTACACCTTC	CASSLDRGYGYTF
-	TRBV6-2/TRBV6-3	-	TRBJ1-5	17	TGTGCCAGCAGTTACGGGGCACTCTCATATAGCAATCAGCCCCAGCATTTT	CASSYGALSYSNQPQHF
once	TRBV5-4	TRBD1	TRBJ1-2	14	TGTGCCAGCAGCTTGTCCAGGGGGCTCTATGGCTACACCTTC	CASSLSRGLYGYTF
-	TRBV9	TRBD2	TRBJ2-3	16	TGTGCCAGCAGCCTCACGTCCGGACTAGCGGGAGATACGCAGTATTTT	CASSLTSGLAGDTQYF
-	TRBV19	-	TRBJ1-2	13	TGTGCCAGTACCGCCCGGCAGGAGGGGGGCTACACCTTC	CASTARQEGGYTF
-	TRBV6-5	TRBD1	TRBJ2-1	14	TGTGCCAGCAGACAGGGGCGCTCCTACAATGAGCAGTTCTTC	CASRQGRSYNEQFF
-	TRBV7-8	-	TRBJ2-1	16	TGTGCCAGCAGCCCTCGCACAGGCGAATGGGACAATGAGCAGTTCTTC	CASSPRTGEWDNEQFF
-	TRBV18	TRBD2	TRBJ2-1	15	TGTGCCAGCTCCCGGACTAGCGGGAGTAGTGATGAGCAGTTCTTC	CASSRTSGSSDEQFF
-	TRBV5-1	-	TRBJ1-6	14	TGCGCCAGCAGCCCGGGACAAATAAATTCACCCCTCCACTTT	CASSPGQINSPLHF
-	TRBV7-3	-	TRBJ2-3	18	TGTGCCAGCAGCCCGCTATATGGGAGTGAGCAGAGCACAGATACGCAGTATTTT	CASSPLYGSEQSTDTQYF
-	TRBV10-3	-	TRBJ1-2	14	TGTGCCATCAGTGAGCGGGACGGGAGCTATGGCTACACCTTC	CAISERDGSYGYTF